Here is one T cell receptor (beta chain) with its context. Its antigen is currently unknown. The germline V gene has CDR1 SSHAT and CDR2 FNYEAQ (reference sequence). The length of the CDR3 is 13 residues. Deletions cut 5 bases from V and 8 bases from J, with 13 bases between. This specimen belongs to a study of shared clonotypes between healthy human individuals. Overall study results and limits: Only blood was sampled, and tissue TCR repertoires likely differ from blood ones. Generation probabilities of non-shared clonotypes were lower (relative to those shared by all four donors).

An even split of each subset's genomic DNA across several immunoSEQ plates was performed. The assay was immunoSEQ multiplex PCR, and TCRdb's table has in-frame clones only and misses some. The sample contains roughly 700,000 clones, approximately 74% of which appear only once. The specimen was memory CD4+ T cells sorted from blood. Subset denoted: CD45RA-negative fraction. V is TRBV7-7 and J is TRBJ2-1; D not certain. This receptor was taken from a woman under 40 in good health. As DNA, the CDR3 is TGTGCCAGCAGCCTCCGGACCGAGCATGAGCAGTTCTTC. Its translation is CASSLRTEHEQFF.